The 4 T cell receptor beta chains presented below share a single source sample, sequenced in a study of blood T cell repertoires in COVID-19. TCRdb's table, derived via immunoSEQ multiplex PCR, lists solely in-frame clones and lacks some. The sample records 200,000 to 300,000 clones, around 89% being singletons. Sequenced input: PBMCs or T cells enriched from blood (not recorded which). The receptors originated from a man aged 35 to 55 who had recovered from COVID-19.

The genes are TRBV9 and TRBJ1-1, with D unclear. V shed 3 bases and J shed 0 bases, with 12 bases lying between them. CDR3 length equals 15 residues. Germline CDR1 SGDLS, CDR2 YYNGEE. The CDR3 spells CASSAGSAMNTEAFF. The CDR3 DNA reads TGTGCCAGCAGCGCGGGGTCAGCCATGAACACTGAAGCTTTCTTT.

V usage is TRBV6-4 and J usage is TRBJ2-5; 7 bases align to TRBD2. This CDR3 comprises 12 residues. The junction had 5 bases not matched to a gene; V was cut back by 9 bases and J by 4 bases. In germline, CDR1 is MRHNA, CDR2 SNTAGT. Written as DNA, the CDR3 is TGTGCCAGTCCGCCGGGGGGAGAGACCCAGTACTTC. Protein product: CASPPGGETQYF.

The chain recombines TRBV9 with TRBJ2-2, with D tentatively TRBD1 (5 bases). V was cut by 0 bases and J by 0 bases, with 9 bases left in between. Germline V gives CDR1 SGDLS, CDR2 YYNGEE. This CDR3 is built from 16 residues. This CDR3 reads CASSVGAGSNTGELFF. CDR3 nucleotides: TGTGCCAGCAGCGTAGGCGCAGGGTCGAACACCGGGGAGCTGTTTTTT.

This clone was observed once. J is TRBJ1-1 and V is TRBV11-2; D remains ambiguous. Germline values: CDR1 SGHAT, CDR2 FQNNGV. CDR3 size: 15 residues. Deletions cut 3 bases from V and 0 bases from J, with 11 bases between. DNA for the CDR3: TGTGCCAGCAGCTTTCCCAGGAACATGAACACTGAAGCTTTCTTT. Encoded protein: CASSFPRNMNTEAFF.